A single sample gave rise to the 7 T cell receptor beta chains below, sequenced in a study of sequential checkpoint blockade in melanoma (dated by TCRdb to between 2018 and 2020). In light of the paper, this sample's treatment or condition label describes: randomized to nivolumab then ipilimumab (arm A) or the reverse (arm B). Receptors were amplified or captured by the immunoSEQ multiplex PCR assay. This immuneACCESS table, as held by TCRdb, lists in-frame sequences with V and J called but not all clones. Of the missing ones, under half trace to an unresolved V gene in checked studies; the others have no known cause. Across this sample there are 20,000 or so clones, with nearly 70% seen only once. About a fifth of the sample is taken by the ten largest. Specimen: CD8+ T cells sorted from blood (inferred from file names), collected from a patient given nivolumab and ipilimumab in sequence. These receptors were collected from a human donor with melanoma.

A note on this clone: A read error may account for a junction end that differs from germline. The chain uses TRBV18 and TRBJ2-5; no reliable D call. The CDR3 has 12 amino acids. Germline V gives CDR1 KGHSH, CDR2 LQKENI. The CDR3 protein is CASSPSQEAQYF. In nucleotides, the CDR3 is TGTGCCAGCTCACCGTCTCAAGAGGCCCAGTACTTC.

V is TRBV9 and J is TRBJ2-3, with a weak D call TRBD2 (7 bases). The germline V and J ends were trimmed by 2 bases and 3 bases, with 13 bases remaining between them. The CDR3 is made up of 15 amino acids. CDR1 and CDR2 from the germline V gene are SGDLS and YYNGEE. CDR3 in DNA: TGTGCCAGCAGCGTTCAGGGGAGGGGGACAGATACGCAGTATTTT. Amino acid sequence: CASSVQGRGTDTQYF.

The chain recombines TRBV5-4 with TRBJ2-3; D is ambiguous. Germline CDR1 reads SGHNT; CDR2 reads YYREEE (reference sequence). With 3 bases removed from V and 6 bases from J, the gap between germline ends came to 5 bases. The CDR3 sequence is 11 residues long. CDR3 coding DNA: TGTGCCAGCAGCTCATTTGATACGCAGTATTTT. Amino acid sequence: CASSSFDTQYF.

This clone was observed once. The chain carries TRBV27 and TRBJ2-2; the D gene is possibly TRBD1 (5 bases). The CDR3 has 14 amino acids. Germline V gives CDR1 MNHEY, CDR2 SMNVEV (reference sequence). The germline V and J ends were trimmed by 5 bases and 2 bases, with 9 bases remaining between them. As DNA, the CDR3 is TGTGCCAGCAGTAACACAGGAAACACCGGGGAGCTGTTTTTT. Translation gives CASSNTGNTGELFF.

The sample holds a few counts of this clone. The CDR3 DNA is TGTGCCAGCAGCTGGGGGACAGGAAATTCACCCCTCCACTTT. Protein product: CASSWGTGNSPLHF. The rearrangement joins TRBV5-4 to TRBJ1-6; 8 bases fit TRBD1. V shed 3 bases and J 7 bases; nucleotides not matched to a gene: 3. From germline, CDR1 is SGHNT and CDR2 YYREEE (reference sequence). The CDR3 is 14 residues long.

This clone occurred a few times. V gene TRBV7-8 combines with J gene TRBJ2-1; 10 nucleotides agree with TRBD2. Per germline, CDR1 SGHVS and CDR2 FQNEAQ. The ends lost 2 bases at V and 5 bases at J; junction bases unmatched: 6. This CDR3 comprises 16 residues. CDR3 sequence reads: CASSLTVAGGHNEQFF. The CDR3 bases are TGTGCCAGCAGCTTAACTGTAGCGGGGGGCCACAATGAGCAGTTCTTC.

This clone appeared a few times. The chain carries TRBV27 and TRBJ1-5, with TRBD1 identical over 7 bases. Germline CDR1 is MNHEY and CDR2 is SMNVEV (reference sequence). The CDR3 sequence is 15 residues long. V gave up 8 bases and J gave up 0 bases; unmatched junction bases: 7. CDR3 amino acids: CASQKQGNSNQPQHF. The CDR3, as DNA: TGTGCCAGCCAAAAACAGGGGAATAGCAATCAGCCCCAGCATTTT.